The present entry profiles one T cell receptor (beta chain) with its context. Its cognate antigen has yet to be identified. This sample is drawn from a study of cytomegalovirus exposure and HLA in healthy donors (dated by TCRdb to about 2017). The study in broad terms: An earlier analysis of about 560 of the donors reported approximately 300 Gb of sequence data and 95 million to 120 million unique TCR beta sequences obtained from about 180 million T cells. Roughly 300 gigabases of sequencing data and 70 million to 95 million unique TCR sequences made up an early release that covered roughly 670 HLA-typed donors. Of the 398 genotyped donors, 65% to 90% fell in the genetic ancestry cluster associated with self-reported Caucasian donors. The study aimed to test whether signatures of past pathogen exposure could be identified by cataloging public T cell receptors. Using immunosequencing, the study profiled T cell repertoires from roughly 650 subjects and related those repertoires to cytomegalovirus serostatus. A separate validation cohort of over a hundred different subjects was used in addition to the 666-subject first cohort. To predict cytomegalovirus infection status, the study combined high-throughput TCR immunosequencing, statistical association of individual TCRs with disease status, and machine learning. A later analysis re-analyzed previously published TCR beta repertoires from 666 donors and added high-resolution HLA genotyping to study TCR occurrence patterns. In the later analysis, no new phenotypic data were used to find candidate immune exposures; instead, reliance was placed on TCR beta sequences and their occurrence across donors. In an earlier analysis of 500 to 650 of the donors, high-throughput TCR beta sequencing was used to judge whether each TCR beta V gene segment behaved as functional or pseudogenic. Alongside the repertoire data, information on donor age, sex, ethnicity and CMV serostatus was compiled. Genome-wide SNP genotypes for about 55% of the roughly 670 donors were used in a later genetic analysis, which treated that subset as a discovery cohort. Every repertoire in the discovery cohort had been generated on one and the same sequencing platform. HLA typing covered class I and class II loci at four-digit resolution. Typing coverage differed by locus: A, B, C, DRB1 and DQB1 were typed in about 620-630 donors, DQA1 in about 500, DPA1 in 600 to 610, and DPB1 in just under 490. Roughly 5 DR-DQ haplotypes were handled as single units for association and clustering because linkage in the cohort was strong. Among 300 to 500 genotyped donors of the cohort, an average of approximately 240,000 unique TCR beta nucleotide sequences was sequenced per donor, of which about 20% were non-productive. The paper's findings and limits, for the study overall: Most TCR sequences were observed very rarely across donors, whereas some public TCRs were present in many individuals. Because HLA typing was unavailable for some donors at each locus, only the typed subset was used in association tests. A later genetic analysis associated a missense DCLRE1C variant with V-gene and J-gene trimming of TCR beta chains, and an independent cohort replicated the association. According to the authors, the approach could potentially be generalized to other disease states and immunological phenotypes. Some IMGT-functional V segments, including TRBV6-2 and TRBV6-3, could not be told apart with the 87-base-pair reads, so those segments were excluded. In a later analysis, HLA-associated TCR beta chains were found to be more clonally expanded and to have lower generation probabilities than equally common non-associated chains. The study listed 150 to 200 TCR beta chains as associated with cytomegalovirus. When HLA alleles, especially DR and DQ, strongly co-occurred, TCR associations were difficult to assign to individual alleles. A later analysis found that TCR association rates varied across HLA loci, with DRB1 alleles showing the most associated TCRs and HLA-C alleles the fewest. Sequencing depth was assumed to be roughly uniform across donors in the presence/absence analyses, though that assumption may not hold. Linkage disequilibrium might explain the correlated functional status among segregating V segments, but an unknown experimental factor could not be excluded. The classifier was reported to diagnose cytomegalovirus status with high specificity and sensitivity in both the original cohort and the validation cohort. In an earlier analysis of over 550 of the donors, most TCR beta V segments were observed in productive rearrangements about 87% or about 30% of the time, broadly matching IMGT annotations. Several of the top co-occurrence clusters appeared to be linked to parvovirus B19, influenza, CMV and Epstein-Barr virus, according to a later analysis. In vitro tests confirmed that a few of the cytomegalovirus-associated TCR beta chains recognize cytomegalovirus antigens. CMV serostatus was the only immune exposure information available for the cohort. A later analysis associated about 17,000 TCR beta sequences with specific HLA alleles at a false discovery rate of 0.05. The sequencing pipeline was judged likely to have produced a cluster of highly shared sequence variants as a technical artifact. In a later genetic analysis, fewer N-insertions in productive TCRs were reported among donors in an Asian-associated ancestry cluster than the roughly 640-donor mean. A further reported finding was that TCR beta sequences accurately predicted the HLA-A and HLA-B alleles for most subjects in the first cohort. Most CMV-associated TCR beta chains appeared to be HLA-restricted in a later analysis, and the HLA associations seemed to be driven largely by CMV exposure. The cohort was sequenced for TCR beta chains only, and without alpha or paired-chain data the features that could be detected were limited. Because counts were too low, about 17 rarely observed V segments, including chromosome 9 orphons, were excluded from the earlier analysis of 587 of the donors.

Preparation of the library involved the immunoSEQ multiplex PCR assay. A mixture of 60 forward primers for TCR Vbeta segments and 13 reverse primers for TCR Jbeta segments was used in the multiplex PCR. A multiplex PCR assay on genomic DNA amplified the CDR3 region of rearranged TCR beta genes. The amplified TCR beta libraries were sequenced on the Illumina HiSeq System as 87-base-pair reads. On the authors' methods: A later analysis tallied roughly 80 million unique TCR beta chains across the 666 repertoires, and some 12 million of those chains were shared by two or more donors. Raw reads were error-corrected and collapsed into unique sequences with a nearest-neighbor algorithm that merged closely related sequences to remove PCR and sequencing errors. CDR3 sequences were aligned to IMGT reference sequences to assign V, D and J gene segments. For a sequence to be retained, a match of at least six nucleotides to both a V gene segment and a J gene segment was required. Rearrangements were classified as productive when the CDR3 lacked stop codons and remained in frame with V and J, and all other rearrangements were classified as non-productive. Following IMGT convention, CDR3 was defined as the stretch from the second conserved V-encoded cysteine up to the conserved J-encoded phenylalanine. In an earlier analysis of around 640 of the donors, sequences lacking an unambiguous match to a single V gene segment were excluded. An earlier analysis of several hundred of the donors classified V segments as functional when productive rearrangements were above 56.7% and as segregating when the standard deviation between donors was above 5%. A statistical classification framework was developed to diagnose cytomegalovirus status using the catalog of TCR beta chain sequences. In a later analysis, TCR nucleotide sequences were compared against IMGT/GENE-DB human TR gene sequences so that V and J genes could be assigned. Using the TCRdist pipeline, a later analysis assigned CDR3 sequences along with most-parsimonious VDJ recombination scenarios. In a later analysis, each TCR beta chain was defined by its CDR3 amino acid sequence together with its V-gene family, and reads without a unique V-gene family were excluded. As a way to deal with suspected cross-contamination and a sequencing artifact, a later analysis dropped roughly 620 nucleotide sequences that were highly shared and had low generation probability. In a later analysis, a clonal expansion index was calculated for each public chain from normalized within-repertoire ranks of inferred template counts. Generation probabilities in a later analysis came from a VDJ recombination model fitted to out-of-frame rearrangements, and those results were checked against IGoR. In a later analysis, TCR-TCR, TCR-HLA and TCR-CMV co-occurrence was scored with hypergeometric tests, and a repertoire-size bias correction was applied to TCR pairs. A later analysis estimated false discovery rates by permuting HLA or CMV assignments 20 times. In a later analysis, co-occurring TCRs were grouped using DBSCAN, with TCRdist sequence similarity added in when clustering inside HLA-allele-positive subsets. Co-occurrence clustering excluded repertoires with fewer than 30,000 or more than 120,000 public chains, plus five with anomalous nucleotide sharing. TCRdb carries this immuneACCESS record with in-frame sequences only. Its versions omit some clonotypes, under half of them owing to an unresolved V gene in the studies checked, with the rest unexplained. V, J and clone size reflect that table, while D and trimming were determined from the DNA. The table for this sample lists approximately 110,000 clones. The leading ten clones occupy about 2.3% of the sample.

The CDR3 contains 17 residues, cysteine and phenylalanine counted. This entry keeps only the CDR3 DNA: 51 bases, framed from base 1. Trimming accounts for 5 bases at V and 2 bases at J, while the number of junction bases matched to no gene is 13. CDR1 and CDR2 are drawn from the germline V gene (reference sequence): PRHDT, FYEKMQ. In total, over 600 healthy bone marrow donors made up the cohort. At the time of sampling, every cohort member was nominally healthy, though immune exposures that went unrecorded were likely present. The donor tested CMV seronegative, placing the donor among the 350 or so seronegative members of the cohort. Every donor gave a peripheral blood sample, and the peripheral blood mononuclear cells from that sample were used for TCR beta sequencing. Genomic DNA was extracted from the blood cell samples with the Qiagen DNeasy Blood Extraction Kit.

This chain joins TRBV13 to TRBJ2-3; TRBD1 fits 7 bases in the junction. The sample was PBMCs. The TCR comes from a middle-aged man in good health and CMV-seronegative. The nucleotide sequence is TGTGCCAGCAGCATTAGAAAACCCGGGACAGACACAGATACGCAGTATTTT. It codes for CASSIRKPGTDTDTQYF.